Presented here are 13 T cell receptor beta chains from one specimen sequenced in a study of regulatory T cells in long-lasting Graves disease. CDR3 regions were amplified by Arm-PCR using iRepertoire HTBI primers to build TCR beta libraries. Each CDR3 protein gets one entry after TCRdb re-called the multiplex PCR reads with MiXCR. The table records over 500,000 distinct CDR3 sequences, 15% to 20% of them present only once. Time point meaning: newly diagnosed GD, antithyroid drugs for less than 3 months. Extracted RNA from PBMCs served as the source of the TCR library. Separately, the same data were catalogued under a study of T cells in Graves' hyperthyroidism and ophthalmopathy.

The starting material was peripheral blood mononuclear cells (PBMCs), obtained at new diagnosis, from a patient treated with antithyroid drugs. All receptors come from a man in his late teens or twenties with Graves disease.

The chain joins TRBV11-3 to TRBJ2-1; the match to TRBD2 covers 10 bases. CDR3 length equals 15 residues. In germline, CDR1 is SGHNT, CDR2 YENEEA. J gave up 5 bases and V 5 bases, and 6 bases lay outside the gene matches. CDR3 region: CASSRVLAGNNEQFF. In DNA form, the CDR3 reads TGTGCCAGCAGCCGCGTACTAGCGGGAAACAATGAGCAGTTCTTC.

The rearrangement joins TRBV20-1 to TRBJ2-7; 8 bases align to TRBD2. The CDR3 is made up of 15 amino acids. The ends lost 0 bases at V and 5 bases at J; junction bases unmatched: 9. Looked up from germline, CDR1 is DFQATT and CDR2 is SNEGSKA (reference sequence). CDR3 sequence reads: CSARDPSGSSHEQYF. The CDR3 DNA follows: TGCAGTGCTAGAGATCCCAGCGGGAGTTCCCACGAGCAGTACTTC.

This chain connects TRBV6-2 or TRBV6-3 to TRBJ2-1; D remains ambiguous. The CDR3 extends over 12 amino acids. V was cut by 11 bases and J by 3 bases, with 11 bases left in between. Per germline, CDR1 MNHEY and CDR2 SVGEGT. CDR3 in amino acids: CAVVSYYNEQFF. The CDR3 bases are TGTGCCGTGGTTTCCTACTACAATGAGCAGTTCTTC.

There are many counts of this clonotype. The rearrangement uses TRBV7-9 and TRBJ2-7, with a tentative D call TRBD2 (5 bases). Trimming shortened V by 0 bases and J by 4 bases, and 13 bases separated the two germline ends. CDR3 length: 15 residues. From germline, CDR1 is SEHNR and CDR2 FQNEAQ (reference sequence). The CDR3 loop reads CASSLALGGSYEQYF. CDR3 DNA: TGTGCCAGCAGCTTAGCGCTAGGCGGGTCGTACGAGCAGTACTTC.

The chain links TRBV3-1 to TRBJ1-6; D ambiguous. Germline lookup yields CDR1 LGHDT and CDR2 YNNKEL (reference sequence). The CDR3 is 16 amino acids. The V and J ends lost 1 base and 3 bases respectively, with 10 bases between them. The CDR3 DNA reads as TGTGCCAGCAGCCAAGGATACGGCAGCTATAATTCACCCCTCCACTTT. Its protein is CASSQGYGSYNSPLHF.

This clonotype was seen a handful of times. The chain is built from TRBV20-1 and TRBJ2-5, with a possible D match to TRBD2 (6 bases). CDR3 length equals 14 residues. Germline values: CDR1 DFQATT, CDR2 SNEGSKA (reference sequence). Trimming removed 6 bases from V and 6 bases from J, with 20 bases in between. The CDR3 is CSAQPRGWEKTQYF. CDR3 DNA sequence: TGCAGTGCCCAACCTCGGGGGTGGGAAAAGACCCAGTACTTC.

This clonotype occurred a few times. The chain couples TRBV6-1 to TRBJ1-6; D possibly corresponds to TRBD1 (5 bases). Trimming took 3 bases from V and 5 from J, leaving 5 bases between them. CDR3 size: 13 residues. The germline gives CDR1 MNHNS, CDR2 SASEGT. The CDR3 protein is CASSDRDNSPLHF. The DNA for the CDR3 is TGTGCCAGCAGTGACAGGGATAATTCACCCCTCCACTTT.

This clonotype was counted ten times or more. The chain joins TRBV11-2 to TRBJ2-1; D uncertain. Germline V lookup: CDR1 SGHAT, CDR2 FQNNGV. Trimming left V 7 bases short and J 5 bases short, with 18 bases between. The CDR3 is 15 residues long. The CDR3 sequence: CASTRTGLMNNEQFF. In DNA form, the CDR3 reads TGTGCCAGCACCCGAACTGGGCTGATGAACAATGAGCAGTTCTTC.

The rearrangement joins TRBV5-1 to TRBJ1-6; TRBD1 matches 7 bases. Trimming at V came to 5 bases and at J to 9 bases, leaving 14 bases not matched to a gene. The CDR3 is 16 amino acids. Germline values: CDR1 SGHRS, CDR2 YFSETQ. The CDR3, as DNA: TGCGCCAGCAGGTTAGACAGGGAGCCGGCGGCTTCACCCCTCCACTTT. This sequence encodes CASRLDREPAASPLHF.

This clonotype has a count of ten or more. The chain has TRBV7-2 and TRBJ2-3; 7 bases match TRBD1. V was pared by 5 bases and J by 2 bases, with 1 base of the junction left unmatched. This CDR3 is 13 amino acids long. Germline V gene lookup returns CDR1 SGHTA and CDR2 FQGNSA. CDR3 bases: TGTGCCAGCAGCACAGGGGTCACAGATACGCAGTATTTT. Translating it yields CASSTGVTDTQYF.

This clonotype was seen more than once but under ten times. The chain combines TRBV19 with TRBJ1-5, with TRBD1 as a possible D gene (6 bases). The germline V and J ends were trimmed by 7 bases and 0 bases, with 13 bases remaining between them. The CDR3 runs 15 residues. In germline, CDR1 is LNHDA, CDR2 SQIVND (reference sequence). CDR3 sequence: CASKWTEYSNQPQHF. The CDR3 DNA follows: TGTGCCAGTAAGTGGACAGAGTATAGCAATCAGCCCCAGCATTTT.

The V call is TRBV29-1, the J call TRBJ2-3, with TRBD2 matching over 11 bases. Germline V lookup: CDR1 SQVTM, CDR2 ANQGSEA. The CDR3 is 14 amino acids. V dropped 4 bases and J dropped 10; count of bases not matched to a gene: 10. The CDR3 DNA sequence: TGCAGCGTTGGCACTAGCGGGAGTGGGTGGTCGCAGTATTTT. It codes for CSVGTSGSGWSQYF.

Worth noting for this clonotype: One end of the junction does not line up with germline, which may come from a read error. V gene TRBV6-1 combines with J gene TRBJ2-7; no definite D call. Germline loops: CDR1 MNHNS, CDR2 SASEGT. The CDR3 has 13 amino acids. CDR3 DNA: TGTGCCAGCAGTGAACGCAGCTCCTACGGGCAGTACTTC. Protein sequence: CASSERSSYGQYF.